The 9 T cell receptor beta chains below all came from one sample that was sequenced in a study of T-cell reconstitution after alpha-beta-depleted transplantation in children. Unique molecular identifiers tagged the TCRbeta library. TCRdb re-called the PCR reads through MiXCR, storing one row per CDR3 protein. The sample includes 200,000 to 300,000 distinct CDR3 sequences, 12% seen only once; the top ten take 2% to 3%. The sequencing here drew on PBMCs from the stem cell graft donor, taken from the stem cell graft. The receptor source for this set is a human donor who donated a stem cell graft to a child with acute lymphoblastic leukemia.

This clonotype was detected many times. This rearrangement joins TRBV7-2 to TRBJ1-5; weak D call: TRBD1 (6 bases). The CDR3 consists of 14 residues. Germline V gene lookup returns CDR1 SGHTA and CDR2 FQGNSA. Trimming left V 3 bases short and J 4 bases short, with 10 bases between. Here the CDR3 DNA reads TGTGCCAGCAGCTTGCGACAGGCAAATCAGCCCCAGCATTTT. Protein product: CASSLRQANQPQHF. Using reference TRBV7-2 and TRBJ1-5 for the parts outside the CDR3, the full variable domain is GAGVSQSPSNKVTEKGKDVELRCDPISGHTALYWYRQSLGQGLEFLIYFQGNSAPDKSGLPSDRFSAERTGGSVSTLTIQRTQQEDSAVYLCASSLRQANQPQHFGDGTRLSIL.

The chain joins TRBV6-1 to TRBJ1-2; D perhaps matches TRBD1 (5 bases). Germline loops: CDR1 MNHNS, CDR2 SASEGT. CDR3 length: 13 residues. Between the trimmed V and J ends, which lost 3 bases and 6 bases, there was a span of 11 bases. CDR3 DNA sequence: TGTGCCAGCAGTGAGACGGCAGGGAATGGCTACACCTTC. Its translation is CASSETAGNGYTF.

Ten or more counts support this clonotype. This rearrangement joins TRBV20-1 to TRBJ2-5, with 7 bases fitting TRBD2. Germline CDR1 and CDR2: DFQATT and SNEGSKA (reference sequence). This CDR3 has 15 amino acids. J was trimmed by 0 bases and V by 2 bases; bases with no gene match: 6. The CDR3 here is CSARQAGLNQETQYF. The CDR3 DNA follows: TGCAGTGCTAGACAAGCGGGACTAAACCAAGAGACCCAGTACTTC.

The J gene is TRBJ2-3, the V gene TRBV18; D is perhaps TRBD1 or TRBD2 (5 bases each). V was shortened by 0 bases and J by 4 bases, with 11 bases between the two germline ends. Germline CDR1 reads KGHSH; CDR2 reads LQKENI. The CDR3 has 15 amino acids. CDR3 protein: CASSPPGPDPDTQYF. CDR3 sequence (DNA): TGTGCCAGCTCACCACCGGGACCAGACCCAGATACGCAGTATTTT.

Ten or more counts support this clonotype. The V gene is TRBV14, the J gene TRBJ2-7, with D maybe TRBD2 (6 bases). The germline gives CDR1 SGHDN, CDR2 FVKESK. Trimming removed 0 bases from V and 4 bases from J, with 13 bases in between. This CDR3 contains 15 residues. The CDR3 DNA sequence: TGTGCCAGCAGCCAAGATCCGAACGGGGGATACGAGCAGTACTTC. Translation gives CASSQDPNGGYEQYF.

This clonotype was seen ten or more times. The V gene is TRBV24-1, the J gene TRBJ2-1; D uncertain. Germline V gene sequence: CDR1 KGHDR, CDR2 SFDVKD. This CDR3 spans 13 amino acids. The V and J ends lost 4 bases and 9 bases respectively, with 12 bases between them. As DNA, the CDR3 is TGTGCCACCAGTGACCATCCCATGGGTGAGCAGTTCTTC. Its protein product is CATSDHPMGEQFF.

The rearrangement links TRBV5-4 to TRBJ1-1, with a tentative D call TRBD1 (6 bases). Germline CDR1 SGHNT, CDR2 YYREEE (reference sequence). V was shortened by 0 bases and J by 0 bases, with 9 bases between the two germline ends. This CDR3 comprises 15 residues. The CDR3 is CASSLDRAMNTEAFF. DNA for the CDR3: TGTGCCAGCAGCTTGGACAGGGCCATGAACACTGAAGCTTTCTTT. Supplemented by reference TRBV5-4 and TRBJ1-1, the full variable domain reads ETGVTQSPTHLIKTRGQQVTLRCSSQSGHNTVSWYQQALGQGPQFIFQYYREEENGRGNFPPRFSGLQFPNYSSELNVNALELDDSALYLCASSLDRAMNTEAFFGQGTRLTVV.

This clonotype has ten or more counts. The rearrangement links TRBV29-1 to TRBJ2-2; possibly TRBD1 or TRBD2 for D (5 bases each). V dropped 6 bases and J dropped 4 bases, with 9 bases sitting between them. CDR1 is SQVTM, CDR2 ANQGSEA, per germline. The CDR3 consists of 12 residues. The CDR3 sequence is CSVVGATGELFF. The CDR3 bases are TGCAGCGTGGTCGGGGCCACCGGGGAGCTGTTTTTT.

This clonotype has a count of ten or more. This chain's CDR3 is CASSYGKNTGDGYTF. CDR3 DNA: TGTGCCAGCAGTTACGGAAAAAATACAGGGGATGGCTACACCTTC. V usage is TRBV6-5 and J usage is TRBJ1-2, with 7 bases identical to TRBD1. V lost 2 bases, J lost 6 bases, and 9 bases stayed unmatched. This CDR3 contains 15 residues. The germline gives CDR1 MNHEY, CDR2 SVGAGI.